What follows is one T cell receptor beta chain and its context. Only in-frame clones appear in the TCRdb table, and some are missing; sequencing was by immunoSEQ multiplex PCR. In the table there are about 84,000 clones, 97% of which are singletons. The data are from a study of technical replicates of blood from a few donors. V trimming: 5 bases; J trimming: 8 bases; junction bases outside the gene matches: 7. Per the germline V gene, CDR1 is LNHDA and CDR2 is SQIVND (reference sequence). CDR3 length: 14 amino acids. This chain uses TRBV19 with TRBJ2-7, with 12 bases aligning to TRBD1. The receptor was isolated from a human donor in good health. The sample comprised T cells isolated from PBMCs. The CDR3 nucleotides read TGTGCCAGTAGTGCCCCGGGACAGGGGGCTAAGCAGTACTTC. As protein: CASSAPGQGAKQYF.